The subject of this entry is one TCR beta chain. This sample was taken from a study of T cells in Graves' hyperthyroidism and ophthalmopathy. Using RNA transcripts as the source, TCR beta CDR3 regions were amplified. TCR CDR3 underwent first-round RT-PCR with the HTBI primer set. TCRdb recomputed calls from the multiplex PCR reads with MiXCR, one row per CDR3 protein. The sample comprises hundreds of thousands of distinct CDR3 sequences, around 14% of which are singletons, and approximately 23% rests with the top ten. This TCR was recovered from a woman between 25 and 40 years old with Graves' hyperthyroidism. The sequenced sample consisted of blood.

CDR3 sequence: CAWSFWTSGTSTDTQYF. The CDR3 DNA follows: TGTGCCTGGAGTTTCTGGACTAGCGGGACTAGCACAGATACGCAGTATTTT. The chain recombines TRBV30 with TRBJ2-3; 12 positions agree with TRBD2. Trimming took 2 bases from V and 0 from J; bases not matched to a gene: 6. CDR1 and CDR2 from the germline V gene are GTSNPN and SVGIG (reference sequence). The CDR3 totals 17 residues.